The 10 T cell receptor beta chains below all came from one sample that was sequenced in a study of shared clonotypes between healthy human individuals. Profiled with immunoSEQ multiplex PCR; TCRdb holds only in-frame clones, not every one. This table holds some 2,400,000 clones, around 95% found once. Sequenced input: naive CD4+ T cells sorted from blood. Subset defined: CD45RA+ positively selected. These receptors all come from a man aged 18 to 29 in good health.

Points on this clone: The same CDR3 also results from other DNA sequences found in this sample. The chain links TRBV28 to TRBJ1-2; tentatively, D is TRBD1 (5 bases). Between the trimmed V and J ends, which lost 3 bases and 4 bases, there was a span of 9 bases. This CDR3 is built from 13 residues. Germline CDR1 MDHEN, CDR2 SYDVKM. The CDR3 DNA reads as TGTGCCAGCAGTTTGCCCGGGGGCTATGGCTACACCTTC. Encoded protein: CASSLPGGYGYTF.

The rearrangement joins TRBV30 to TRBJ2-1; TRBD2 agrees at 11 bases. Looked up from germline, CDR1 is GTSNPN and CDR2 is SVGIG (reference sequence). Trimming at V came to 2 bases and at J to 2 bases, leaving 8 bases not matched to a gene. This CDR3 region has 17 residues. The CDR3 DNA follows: TGTGCCTGGAGTTCTATAAGACTAGCGGGGACCTACAATGAGCAGTTCTTC. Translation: CAWSSIRLAGTYNEQFF.

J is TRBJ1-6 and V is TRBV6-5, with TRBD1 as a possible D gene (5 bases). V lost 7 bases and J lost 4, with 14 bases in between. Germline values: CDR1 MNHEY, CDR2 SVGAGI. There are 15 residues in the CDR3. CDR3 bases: TGTGCCAGCAAGGGCAGGGAGGGTTATAATTCACCCCTCCACTTT. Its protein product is CASKGREGYNSPLHF.

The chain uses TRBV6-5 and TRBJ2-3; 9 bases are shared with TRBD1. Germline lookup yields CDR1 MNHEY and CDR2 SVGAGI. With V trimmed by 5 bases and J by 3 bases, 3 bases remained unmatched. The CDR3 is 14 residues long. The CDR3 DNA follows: TGTGCCAGCAGTATCGACAGGGGGACAGATACGCAGTATTTT. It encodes CASSIDRGTDTQYF.

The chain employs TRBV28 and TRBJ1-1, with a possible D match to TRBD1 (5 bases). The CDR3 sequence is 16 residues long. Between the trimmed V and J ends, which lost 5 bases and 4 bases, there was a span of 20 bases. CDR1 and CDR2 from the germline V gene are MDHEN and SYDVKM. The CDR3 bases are TGTGCCAGCAGTCCGACAGTTGGGGCCGCCCCCACTGAAGCTTTCTTT. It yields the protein CASSPTVGAAPTEAFF. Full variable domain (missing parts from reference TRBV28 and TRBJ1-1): DVKVTQSSRYLVKRTGEKVFLECVQDMDHENMFWYRQDPGLGLRLIYFSYDVKMKEKGDIPEGYSVSREKKERFSLILESASTNQTSMYLCASSPTVGAAPTEAFFGQGTRLTVV.

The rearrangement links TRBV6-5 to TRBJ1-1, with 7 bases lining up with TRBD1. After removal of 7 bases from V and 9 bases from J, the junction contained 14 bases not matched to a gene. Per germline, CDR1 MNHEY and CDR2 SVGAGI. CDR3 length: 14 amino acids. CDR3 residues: CASKRGQLSPQAFF. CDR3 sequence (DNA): TGTGCCAGCAAACGGGGACAGTTGTCTCCCCAAGCTTTCTTT.

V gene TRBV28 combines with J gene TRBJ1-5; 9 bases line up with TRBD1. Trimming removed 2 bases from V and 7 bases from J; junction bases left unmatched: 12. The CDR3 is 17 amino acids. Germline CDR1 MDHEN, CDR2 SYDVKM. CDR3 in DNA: TGTGCCAGCAGTTTAGGAAACAGGGGGCGCAGGGAGCAGCCCCAGCATTTT. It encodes CASSLGNRGRREQPQHF.

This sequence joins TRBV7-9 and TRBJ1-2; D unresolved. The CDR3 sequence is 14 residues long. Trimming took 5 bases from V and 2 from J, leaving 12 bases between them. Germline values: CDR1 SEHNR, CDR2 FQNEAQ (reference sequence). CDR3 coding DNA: TGTGCCAGCAGCCAATTAAACGCAAACTATGGCTACACCTTC. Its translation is CASSQLNANYGYTF.

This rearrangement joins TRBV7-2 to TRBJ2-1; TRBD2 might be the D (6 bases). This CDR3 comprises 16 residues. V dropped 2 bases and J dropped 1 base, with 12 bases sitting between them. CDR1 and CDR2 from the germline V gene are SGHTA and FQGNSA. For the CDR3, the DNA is TGTGCCAGCAGCTTAAGCCGGGACTGGTCCTACAATGAGCAGTTCTTC. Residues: CASSLSRDWSYNEQFF.

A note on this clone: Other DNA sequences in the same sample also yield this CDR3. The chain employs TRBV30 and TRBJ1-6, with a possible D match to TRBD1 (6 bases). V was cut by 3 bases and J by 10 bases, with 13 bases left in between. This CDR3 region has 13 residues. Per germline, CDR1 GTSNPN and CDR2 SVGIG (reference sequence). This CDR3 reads CAWRLQGGSPLHF. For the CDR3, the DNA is TGTGCCTGGAGATTACAGGGAGGCTCACCCCTCCACTTT.